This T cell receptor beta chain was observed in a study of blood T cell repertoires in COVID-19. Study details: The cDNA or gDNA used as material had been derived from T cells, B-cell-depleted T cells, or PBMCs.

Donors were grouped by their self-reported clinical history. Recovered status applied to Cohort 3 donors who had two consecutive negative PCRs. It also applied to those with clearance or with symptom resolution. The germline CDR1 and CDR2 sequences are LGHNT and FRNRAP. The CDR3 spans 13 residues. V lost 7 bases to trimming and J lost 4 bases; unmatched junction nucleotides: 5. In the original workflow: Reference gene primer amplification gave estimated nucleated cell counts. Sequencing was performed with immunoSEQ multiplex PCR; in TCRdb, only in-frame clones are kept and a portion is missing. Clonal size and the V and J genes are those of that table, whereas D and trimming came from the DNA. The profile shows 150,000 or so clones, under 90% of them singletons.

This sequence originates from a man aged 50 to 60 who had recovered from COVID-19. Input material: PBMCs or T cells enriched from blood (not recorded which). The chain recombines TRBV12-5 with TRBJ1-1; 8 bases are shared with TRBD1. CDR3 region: CASALTGGTEAFF. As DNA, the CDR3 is TGTGCTAGTGCATTAACAGGGGGCACTGAAGCTTTCTTT.